The 19 T cell receptor beta chains below were found in one sample sequenced in a study of blood T cell repertoires in COVID-19. The repertoire was sequenced with immunoSEQ multiplex PCR; TCRdb's copy has only in-frame clones and lacks some. The table has around 160,000 clones, over 75% seen once. Sequences were obtained from PBMCs or T cells enriched from blood (not recorded which). The receptor set was obtained from a woman aged 25 to 45 with acute COVID-19.

The table lists this clone with a count of one. V and J are TRBV28 and TRBJ2-1, with a tentative D call TRBD2 (6 bases). The ends were cut back, 5 bases at V and 4 bases at J, with 18 bases in the middle. Looked up from germline, CDR1 is MDHEN and CDR2 is SYDVKM. The length of the CDR3 is 16 residues. In nucleotides, the CDR3 is TGTGCCAGCAGTGCCCCGGGACTCCTCCGTTACAATGAGCAGTTCTTC. It translates to CASSAPGLLRYNEQFF.

This sequence joins TRBV9 and TRBJ2-3; 10 bases match TRBD2. The V gene end was trimmed by 2 bases and the J gene end by 1 base; junction bases not matched to a gene: 4. The CDR3 runs to 16 residues. Germline values: CDR1 SGDLS, CDR2 YYNGEE. The CDR3: CASSVDTSGGTDTQYF. DNA of the CDR3: TGTGCCAGCAGCGTTGACACTAGCGGGGGCACAGATACGCAGTATTTT.

The chain carries TRBV11-1 and TRBJ2-7, with a weak D call TRBD2 (5 bases). V lost 3 bases, J lost 7 bases, and 22 bases lay in between. The germline gives CDR1 SGHAT, CDR2 FQDESV (reference sequence). The length of the CDR3 is 16 residues. The chain's CDR3 is CASSFPNPEAPLEQYF. The CDR3 nucleotides read TGTGCCAGCAGCTTTCCGAATCCGGAGGCCCCCCTGGAGCAGTACTTC.

J is TRBJ2-1 and V is TRBV27; 8 nucleotides line up with TRBD2. The V gene end was trimmed by 2 bases and the J gene end by 14 bases; junction bases not matched to a gene: 8. CDR1 and CDR2 (germline): MNHEY, SMNVEV (reference sequence). The CDR3 has 13 amino acids. Here the CDR3 DNA reads TGTGCCAGCAGTTTAGGACGGGGGACTAGAGAGTTCTTC. This sequence encodes CASSLGRGTREFF.

The genes are TRBV6-2 or TRBV6-3 and TRBJ1-5; a weak D match, TRBD1 (5 bases). The germline V gene has CDR1 MNHEY and CDR2 SVGEGT. This CDR3 spans 15 amino acids. The ends were cut back, 2 bases at V and 3 bases at J, with 11 bases in the middle. The CDR3 loop is CASSYGGAFNQPQHF. CDR3 in DNA: TGTGCCAGCAGTTACGGAGGGGCTTTCAATCAGCCCCAGCATTTT.

CDR3 sequence: CASSLVVDIGQAETQYF. The CDR3 nucleotides are TGTGCCAGCAGCTTGGTAGTGGATATAGGACAGGCCGAGACCCAGTACTTC. This chain joins TRBV5-8 and TRBJ2-5; 7 bases agree with TRBD1. Germline CDR1 reads SGHTS; CDR2 reads YDEGEE. The J segment lost 5 bases and the V segment lost 0 bases, leaving 13 bases of the junction unmatched. CDR3 length: 17 amino acids.

The CDR3 nucleotides are TGTGCCAGCAGCGACGGTTGGGCGAACACTGAAGCTTTCTTT. This sequence encodes CASSDGWANTEAFF. The chain combines TRBV5-4 with TRBJ1-1; D gene uncertain. This CDR3 has 14 residues. The V gene lost 4 bases and the J gene lost 1 base, with 11 bases spanning the gap. The germline V gene encodes CDR1 SGHNT and CDR2 YYREEE (reference sequence).

This clone was recorded only once. This chain joins TRBV19 and TRBJ1-3; 10 positions agree with TRBD1. This CDR3 has 18 amino acids. Losses at the gene ends were 7 bases for V and 1 base for J; bases not matched to a gene: 13. Germline V gives CDR1 LNHDA, CDR2 SQIVND (reference sequence). The CDR3 DNA sequence: TGTGCCAGTACCGCCCGGGACAGGGGCCCGGGTTCTGGAAACACCATATATTTT. Its protein product is CASTARDRGPGSGNTIYF.

The chain has TRBV19 and TRBJ1-6, with D possibly matching TRBD1 (6 bases). This CDR3 contains 13 residues. Trimming took 5 bases from V and 9 from J, leaving 11 bases between them. CDR1 is LNHDA, CDR2 SQIVND, per germline (reference sequence). The CDR3 sequence is CASSAQGGSPLHF. CDR3 sequence (DNA): TGTGCCAGTAGTGCACAGGGTGGTTCACCCCTCCACTTT.

J is TRBJ2-3 and V is TRBV11-1; D gene uncertain. The CDR3 totals 13 residues. Trimming left V 5 bases short and J 2 bases short, with 8 bases between. Germline V gene sequence: CDR1 SGHAT, CDR2 FQDESV (reference sequence). CDR3 bases: TGTGCCAGCAGCCGAGGTTTCACAGATACGCAGTATTTT. Its protein is CASSRGFTDTQYF.

This sequence joins TRBV6-6 and TRBJ2-3, with TRBD2 identical over 8 bases. J was trimmed by 0 bases and V by 5 bases; bases with no gene match: 10. Looked up from germline, CDR1 is MNHNY and CDR2 is SVGAGI (reference sequence). This CDR3 is built from 17 residues. DNA of the CDR3: TGTGCCAGCAGTCATCCGGGACTAGATCTCAGCACAGATACGCAGTATTTT. Its protein is CASSHPGLDLSTDTQYF.

The chain carries TRBV7-2 and TRBJ2-7; maybe TRBD2 (5 bases). The CDR3 sequence is 14 residues long. Germline CDR1 reads SGHTA; CDR2 reads FQGNSA. Trimming stripped 1 base from V and 3 bases from J, with 10 bases between. CDR3 DNA sequence: TGTGCCAGCAGCTTAGGGGCAGGACTCTACGAGCAGTACTTC. Translated, it gives CASSLGAGLYEQYF.

The rearrangement joins TRBV28 to TRBJ2-7; D possibly corresponds to TRBD1 (5 bases). V gave up 8 bases and J gave up 4 bases, with 15 bases separating them. Germline CDR1 and CDR2: MDHEN and SYDVKM. The CDR3 runs to 13 residues. The CDR3 DNA sequence: TGTGCCAGCGACAGTAAAGTCCTTTACGAGCAGTACTTC. Protein sequence: CASDSKVLYEQYF.

The chain has TRBV5-4 and TRBJ2-1, with D unclear. The CDR3 sequence is 17 residues long. In germline, CDR1 is SGHNT, CDR2 YYREEE (reference sequence). With 2 bases removed from V and 0 bases from J, the gap between germline ends came to 15 bases. The CDR3 is CASSLWSSKSSYNEQFF. DNA of the CDR3: TGTGCCAGCAGCTTATGGAGTAGCAAGAGCTCCTACAATGAGCAGTTCTTC.

The gene calls are TRBV2 and TRBJ2-3; D unclear. Trimming cost V 6 bases and J 4 bases, with 8 bases left between them. Germline V gene sequence: CDR1 SNHLY, CDR2 FYNNEI. This CDR3 has 12 amino acids. The CDR3: CASRSGADTQYF. The DNA for the CDR3 is TGTGCCAGCAGATCAGGCGCAGATACGCAGTATTTT.

This clone was observed once. The rearrangement joins TRBV28 to TRBJ1-4; D is unresolved. This CDR3 region has 15 residues. CDR1 MDHEN and CDR2 SYDVKM come from the germline V gene. V was trimmed by 1 base and J by 4 bases, leaving 10 bases between them. The CDR3 spells CASSLFAGLNEKLFF. The DNA of the CDR3 is TGTGCCAGCAGTTTATTTGCAGGACTTAATGAAAAACTGTTTTTT.

The chain is built from TRBV27 and TRBJ1-5; D is uncertain. The germline V and J ends were trimmed by 5 bases and 6 bases, with 17 bases remaining between them. Germline assignment: CDR1 MNHEY and CDR2 SMNVEV (reference sequence). This CDR3 region has 15 residues. CDR3 nucleotides: TGTGCCAGCAGTCTCGACACCCCCGCCGGTCAGCCCCAGCATTTT. This sequence encodes CASSLDTPAGQPQHF.

A few counts support this clone. V is TRBV5-1 and J is TRBJ2-7; 13 bases fit TRBD2. This CDR3 contains 14 residues. Germline values: CDR1 SGHRS, CDR2 YFSETQ. V gave up 5 bases and J gave up 5 bases; unmatched junction bases: 4. The CDR3: CASRRGLAGDEQYF. CDR3 DNA sequence: TGCGCCAGCAGACGTGGACTAGCGGGAGACGAGCAGTACTTC.

The rearrangement uses TRBV27 and TRBJ1-5; D possibly corresponds to TRBD1 (5 bases). CDR1 and CDR2 (germline): MNHEY, SMNVEV (reference sequence). The CDR3 has 14 residues. The V and J ends lost 4 bases and 0 bases respectively, with 7 bases between them. CDR3 in DNA: TGTGCCAGCAGTTCCGGGGGTAGCAATCAGCCCCAGCATTTT. This codes for CASSSGGSNQPQHF.